This TCR beta chain was retrieved from a study of blood T cell repertoires in COVID-19. The CDR3 consists of 17 residues. Unmatched junction bases numbered 13, after V lost 0 bases and J lost 7 bases. Germline values: CDR1 SGHKS, CDR2 YYEKEE (reference sequence). Participants were placed into cohorts based on the clinical history they reported. Method: immunoSEQ multiplex PCR; TCRdb's copy keeps in-frame clones and lacks some. The profile shows a few hundred thousand clones, around 90% of them singletons. The J gene is TRBJ1-5, the V gene TRBV5-5; 7 bases are shared with TRBD1. The sample comprised PBMCs or T cells enriched from blood (not recorded which). This sequence was found in a man younger than 45 who had been exposed to COVID-19. DNA of the CDR3: TGTGCCAGCAGCTTGGGTAAAGGACAGGCGATGGAACAGCCCCAGCATTTT. Its protein product is CASSLGKGQAMEQPQHF.